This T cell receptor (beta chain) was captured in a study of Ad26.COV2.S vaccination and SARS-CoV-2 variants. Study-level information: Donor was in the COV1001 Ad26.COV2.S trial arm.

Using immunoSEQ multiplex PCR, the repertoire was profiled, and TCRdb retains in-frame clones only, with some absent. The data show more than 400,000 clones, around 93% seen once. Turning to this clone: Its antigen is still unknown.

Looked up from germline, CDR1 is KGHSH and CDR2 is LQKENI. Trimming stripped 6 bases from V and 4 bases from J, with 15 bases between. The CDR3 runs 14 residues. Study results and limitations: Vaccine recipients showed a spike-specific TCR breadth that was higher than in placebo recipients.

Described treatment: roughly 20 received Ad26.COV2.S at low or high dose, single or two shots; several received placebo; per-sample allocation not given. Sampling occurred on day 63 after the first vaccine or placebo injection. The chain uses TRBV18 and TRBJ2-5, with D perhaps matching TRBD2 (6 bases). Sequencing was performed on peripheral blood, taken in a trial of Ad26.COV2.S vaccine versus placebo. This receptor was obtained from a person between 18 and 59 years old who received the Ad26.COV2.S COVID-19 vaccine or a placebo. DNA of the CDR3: TGTGCCAGCTCCGAAAGACTAGAGGGAGAGACCCAGTACTTC. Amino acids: CASSERLEGETQYF.